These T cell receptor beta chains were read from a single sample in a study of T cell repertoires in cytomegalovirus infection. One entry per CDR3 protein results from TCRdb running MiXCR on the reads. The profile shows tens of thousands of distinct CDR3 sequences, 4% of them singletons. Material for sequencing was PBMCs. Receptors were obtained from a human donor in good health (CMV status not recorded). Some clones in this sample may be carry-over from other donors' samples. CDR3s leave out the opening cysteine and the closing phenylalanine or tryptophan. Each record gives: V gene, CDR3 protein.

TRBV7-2,ASSLGMNTEAF
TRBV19,ASHPRGPQADGTEAF
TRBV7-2,ASSLALTASGANVLT
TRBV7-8,ASTTSGSSYEQY
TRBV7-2,ASSFRLAGANEQF
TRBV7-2,ASSPVALAGASTDTQY
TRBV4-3,ASSQDLFGQGDYT
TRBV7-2,ASSLAQFGGAGDTQY
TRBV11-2,ASSLFVGELF
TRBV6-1,ASSAGGGNQPQH
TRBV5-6,ASSLGTGDVKTQY
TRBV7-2,ASSLGVGIHEQF
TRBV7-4,ASSLRDMDTEAF
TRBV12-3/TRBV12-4,ASSLAGFEEKLF
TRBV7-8,ASSLIAGGPVTGELF
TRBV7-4,ASSPTGFSSYNSPLH
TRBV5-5,ASSIQVSSYNEQF
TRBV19,ASSIRGGRGGYNEQF
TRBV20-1,SARQTDTQY
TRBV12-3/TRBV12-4,ASSLADWYEQY
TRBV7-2,ASSLVWNTEAF
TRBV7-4,ASSLPRGDAEAF
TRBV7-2,ASSSRPESEQF
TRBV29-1,SAHRDTGELF
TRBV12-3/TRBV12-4,ASRETGTNTEAF
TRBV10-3,AISNREIEQF
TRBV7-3,ASSPDGNYGYT
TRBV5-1,ASSLGQSYNSPLH
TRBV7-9,ASGGRLNEKLF
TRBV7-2,ASSLGAGVVDEQY
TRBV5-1,ASSSPRQGGTDTQY
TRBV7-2,ASSLAPEPYNEQF
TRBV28,ASSLYKTEQF
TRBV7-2,ASSYRPPDGYSNQPQH
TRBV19,ASRIGDRDNEQF
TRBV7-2,ASSSPVLTEAF
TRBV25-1,ASLGGDTQY
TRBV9,ASSVDLSGELF
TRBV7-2,ASSSSQGWRETQY
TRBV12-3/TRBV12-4,ASSFKGNQPQH